This T cell receptor beta chain came from a study of blood T cell repertoires in COVID-19. Study-wide background: Sites across the United States, Italy and Spain contributed samples from acute and convalescent COVID-19.

Assay: immunoSEQ multiplex PCR; the TCRdb copy retains only in-frame clones and omits some. The data hold approximately 150,000 clones, with 65% to 85% observed a single time. The germline V gene has CDR1 SEHNR and CDR2 FQNEAQ (reference sequence). CDR3 length equals 17 residues. J gave up 0 bases and V 4 bases, and 12 bases lay outside the gene matches. Sequencing input: peripheral blood. The chain joins TRBV7-9 to TRBJ2-7, with 7 bases matching TRBD2. The clonotype was recovered from an elderly woman with acute or convalescent COVID-19. The CDR3 loop reads CASSSLPRQRDSYEQYF. CDR3 in DNA: TGTGCCAGCAGCTCCCTCCCCCGCCAGCGGGACTCCTACGAGCAGTACTTC.